This T cell receptor (beta chain) was profiled in a study of shared clonotypes between healthy human individuals. The CDR3 extends over 15 amino acids. The germline V gene has CDR1 MNHNS and CDR2 SASEGT. Trimming cost V 0 bases and J 1 base; bases outside gene matches: 2. Naive CD8 cells were CD45RO-negative, positively selected for CCR7, excluding terminally differentiated effector memory CD45RA+ cells. Assay used: immunoSEQ multiplex PCR; TCRdb lists only in-frame clones, some missing. The table includes hundreds of thousands of clones, about 90% detected once. What was sequenced was naive CD8+ T cells sorted from blood. The TCR comes from a man younger than 45 in good health. This chain connects TRBV6-1 to TRBJ2-7, with 8 bases matching TRBD2. CDR3 DNA: TGTGCCAGCAGTGAAGCAAGCGGGAGATCCTACGAGCAGTACTTC. Its translation: CASSEASGRSYEQYF.